Sequencing of this T cell receptor beta chain was carried out in a study of vaccination and CD4 T cells after COVID-19. The Oncomine TCR Beta short-read assay sequenced DNA from cultured CD4+ T cells. Each CDR3 protein is one row after TCRdb ran MiXCR on the PCR reads. The sample lists 10,000 or so distinct CDR3 sequences, approximately 60% occurring once. The CDR3 runs 17 residues. Germline V gives CDR1 LNHDA, CDR2 SQIVND (reference sequence). The junction had 9 bases not matched to a gene; V was cut back by 1 base and J by 5 bases. Concerning this clonotype itself: Antigen unknown.

Regarding treatment: 10-day PBMC culture with coronavirus spike peptide pools or control peptides (ViraFEST assay). Researchers collected the unexposed donor's CD4+ T cells before the COVID-19 pandemic (2011-2018). The specimen sequenced was CD4+ T cells from blood, cultured in vitro. The chain couples TRBV19 to TRBJ2-7, with 12 bases identical to TRBD1. The clonotype was recovered from a human donor in good health. For the CDR3, the DNA is TGTGCCAGTAGTATAGGAGAGGGACAGGGGGCATTCGACGAGCAGTACTTC. It specifies CASSIGEGQGAFDEQYF.